The T cell receptor (beta chain) under discussion was sequenced for a study of blood T cell repertoires in COVID-19. On the study more broadly: COVID-19 samples, acute and convalescent, were from the United States, Italy and Spain.

Sequencing used immunoSEQ multiplex PCR; TCRdb keeps in-frame clones, though not all of them. The sample has about 400,000 clones; over 75% are singletons. This clone appeared a single time. The CDR3 has 13 amino acids. V gave up 3 bases and J gave up 9 bases; unmatched junction bases: 4. The sequencing input was PBMCs or T cells enriched from blood (not recorded which). This sequence originates from a woman aged 40 to 50 with acute COVID-19. V usage is TRBV23-1 and J usage is TRBJ2-1, with 8 nucleotides matching TRBD1. TRBV23-1 is classed as an ORF, of uncertain function. The CDR3 here is CASSHETGVEQFF. Written as DNA, the CDR3 is TGCGCCAGCAGTCACGAGACAGGGGTTGAGCAGTTCTTC.